A selection of T cell receptor beta chains follows, all from one sample in a study of OX40 agonist ivuxolimab in advanced cancers. Assay used: immunoSEQ multiplex PCR; TCRdb lists only in-frame clones, some missing. The data show tens of thousands of clones, roughly 89% seen once. The specimen was CD4+ or CD8+ T cells sorted from blood, collected in a trial of the OX40 agonist ivuxolimab. Receptors originate from an adult with an advanced solid tumor such as melanoma, head and neck, liver or kidney cancer. Each CDR3 is given with its conserved first and last residue. A D gene is named only where the DNA matches it firmly. Not all rows give a size; the values are once, few, many and, for expanded clones, a class.

cdr3_length j_call v_call clone_size d_call cdr3_nt cdr3_aa
16 TRBJ2-5 TRBV5-1 - TRBD1 TGCGCCAGCAGCGGGGGACAGGGGGCGCTTGGGGAGACCCAGTACTTC CASSGGQGALGETQYF
14 TRBJ2-3 TRBV2 - - TGTGCCAGCATGGGCGGAACTAGCACAGATACGCAGTATTTT CASMGGTSTDTQYF
17 TRBJ2-7 TRBV4-3 - TRBD2 TGCGCCAGCAGCCAAGATGGGACTAGCGGGACCCCCTACGAGCAGTACTTC CASSQDGTSGTPYEQYF
14 TRBJ1-2 TRBV6-6 - - TGTGCCAGCATCCCTGTGGGACTAACCTATGGCTACACCTTC CASIPVGLTYGYTF
15 TRBJ2-5 TRBV5-1 - TRBD2 TGCGCCAGCAGCTTGGCCGGGACTACCCAAGAGACCCAGTACTTC CASSLAGTTQETQYF
14 TRBJ1-1 TRBV6-6 once - TGTGCCAGCAGTTACTCGCCCGGGGACACTGAAGCTTTCTTT CASSYSPGDTEAFF
14 TRBJ1-2 TRBV14 - - TGTGCCAGCAGCCCACGACGAGACAGCTATGGCTACACCTTC CASSPRRDSYGYTF
16 TRBJ1-3 TRBV6-5 - - TGTGCCAGCAGTTACCTGGGCAGGGAACCTGGAAACACCATATATTTT CASSYLGREPGNTIYF
14 TRBJ2-2 TRBV6-4 - - TGTGCCAGCCAAGCGGACTCGAACACCGGGGAGCTGTTTTTT CASQADSNTGELFF
13 TRBJ2-5 TRBV4-3 - - TGCGCCAGCAGCCAGTTGCTGAGGGAGACCCAGTACTTC CASSQLLRETQYF
15 TRBJ1-1 TRBV19 few - TGTGCCAGTAGTTGGCGACTCGACAGGAACACTGAAGCTTTCTTT CASSWRLDRNTEAFF
16 TRBJ2-3 TRBV2 - - TGTGCCACGACAGCGGTGGCGATCCCGGGGTCGGATACGCAGTATTTT CATTAVAIPGSDTQYF
17 TRBJ1-4 TRBV21-1 - - TGTGCCAGCAGCTACCGGGACAGGGGTGCAACTAATGAAAAACTGTTTTTT CASSYRDRGATNEKLFF
14 TRBJ2-1 TRBV19 - - TGTGCCAGTAGTCGGGGACGGACCTACAATGAGCAGTTCTTC CASSRGRTYNEQFF
13 TRBJ2-2 TRBV6-1 - - TGTGCCACTTCCGGGGGCTACACCGGGGAGCTGTTTTTT CATSGGYTGELFF
11 TRBJ2-3 TRBV9 - - TGTGCCAGCAGCGTGGGGGATACGCAGTATTTT CASSVGDTQYF
14 TRBJ2-2 TRBV7-2 - - TGTGCCAGCCTGGAGGGGCGGAACACCGGGGAGCTGTTTTTT CASLEGRNTGELFF
16 TRBJ2-7 TRBV15 - TRBD2 TGTGCCACCAGCAGAGATTACACTAGCGGGAGGAACGAGCAGTACTTC CATSRDYTSGRNEQYF
15 TRBJ1-2 TRBV5-4 few - TGTGCCAGCAGCTTGTCCACTTCGCCTCGGATCGGCTACACCTTC CASSLSTSPRIGYTF
13 TRBJ2-7 TRBV4-2 - - TGTGCCAGCAGCCAAGATGTCTCCTACGAGCAGTACTTC CASSQDVSYEQYF
14 TRBJ1-3 TRBV11-3 - - TGTGCCAGCAGCTTAGCGGGCCAGGGTGGAACCATATATTTT CASSLAGQGGTIYF
14 TRBJ2-1 TRBV5-1 - - TGCGCCAGCAGCTTGGAGGGCAGTGAGACGGTACGGTTCTTC CASSLEGSETVRFF
19 TRBJ2-2 TRBV4-3 - TRBD2 TGCGCCAGCAGCCAAGACCTAGCGGGAGGTTTCGCGAACACCGGGGAGCTGTTTTTT CASSQDLAGGFANTGELFF
16 TRBJ2-3 TRBV4-2 - - TGTGCCAGCAGCCAGGAACAGACTATAAGCACAGATACGCAGTATTTT CASSQEQTISTDTQYF
12 TRBJ2-1 TRBV9 few - TGTGCCAGCGGGCTAGCTTTAGGCGAGCAGTTCTTC CASGLALGEQFF
14 TRBJ1-1 TRBV6-5 - - TGTGCCAGCAGTTACTCGGGGGGGAACACTGAAGCTTTCTTT CASSYSGGNTEAFF
16 TRBJ2-7 TRBV28 - - TGTGCCAGCAGTTTGGAACGCTGGGGGAGCTCCTACGAGCAGTACTTC CASSLERWGSSYEQYF
16 TRBJ2-2 TRBV27 - TRBD1 TGTGCCAGCCGTCCGACCGGGACAGGGTTGACCGGGGAGCTGTTTTTT CASRPTGTGLTGELFF
17 TRBJ2-1 TRBV7-2 - - TGTGCCAGCAGCTCCCCCGGGGACTTTAGCTCCTACAATGAGCAGTTCTTC CASSSPGDFSSYNEQFF
13 TRBJ2-1 TRBV9 - - TGTGCCAGCAGTAGAAGTCCGGACAATGAGCAGTTCTTC CASSRSPDNEQFF
14 TRBJ2-7 TRBV7-9 - - TGTGCCAGCACCCTTCTCCCACAGCAATACGAGCAGTACTTC CASTLLPQQYEQYF
15 TRBJ2-1 TRBV5-6 - TRBD2 TGTGCCAGCAGCTTCGGCGGGAGGGCCGTCTATGAGCAGTTCTTC CASSFGGRAVYEQFF
21 TRBJ2-7 TRBV4-1 - TRBD2 TGCGCCAGCAGCCACCACTTACTAGCGGGAGGGCCTAAAATAGATACCTACGAGCAGTACTTC CASSHHLLAGGPKIDTYEQYF
15 TRBJ1-4 TRBV4-3 many - TGCGCCAGCAGCCAAGATCGGGCAGCGAATGAAAAACTGTTTTTT CASSQDRAANEKLFF
13 TRBJ1-1 TRBV16 many - TGTGCCAGCAGCCAAGGGGGGGCGCAAAGAGCTTTCTTT CASSQGGAQRAFF
11 TRBJ2-7 TRBV6-1 - TRBD1 TGTGCCAGCACACAGGGGAGCGAGCAGTACTTC CASTQGSEQYF
13 TRBJ1-5 TRBV6-1 - - TGTGCCAGCAGACCCGGAGGACCGCAGGCCCAGCATTTT CASRPGGPQAQHF
15 TRBJ2-1 TRBV6-5 - TRBD1 TGTGCCAGCAGTTCCCGGGACAGGTTCAACAATGAGCAGTTCTTC CASSSRDRFNNEQFF
15 TRBJ2-1 TRBV7-9 - TRBD1 TGTGCCAGCAGCTTGGGTCAGGGGGTGGTCAATGAGCAGTTCTTC CASSLGQGVVNEQFF
15 TRBJ2-3 TRBV5-6 - TRBD2 TGTGCCAGCAGCACTAGCGGTTTGTTCACAGATACGCAGTATTTT CASSTSGLFTDTQYF
13 TRBJ1-2 TRBV4-2 - - TGTGCCAGCAGCCAAGTCCCCCAACCTGGCTACACCTTC CASSQVPQPGYTF
13 TRBJ2-1 TRBV6-5 - TRBD2 TGTGCCAGCGGGGGGAGGGTGAGGAATGAGCAGTTCTTC CASGGRVRNEQFF
15 TRBJ2-3 TRBV4-3 once TRBD2 TGCGCCAGCAGCCAAGATACCGGCGGGAGGGATACGCAGTATTTT CASSQDTGGRDTQYF
14 TRBJ2-7 TRBV5-1 - TRBD1 TGCGCCAGCAGCACCGACAGGGGGTTTGGCGAGCAGTACTTC CASSTDRGFGEQYF
15 TRBJ2-7 TRBV19 - - TGTGCCAGTAGTATAGAGGCAGGACAATCCTACGAGCAGTACTTC CASSIEAGQSYEQYF
16 TRBJ2-3 TRBV11-3 - - TGTGCCAGCAGCTCAGGGGGTAGCGGGGATTTGGATACGCAGTATTTT CASSSGGSGDLDTQYF
15 TRBJ1-3 TRBV11-2 - - TGTGCCAGCAGTCCTGACGGAGAGTCTGGAAACACCATATATTTT CASSPDGESGNTIYF
15 TRBJ1-2 TRBV2 - - TGTGCCAGCACTCCCGAGATATTAGCTAACTATGGCTACACCTTC CASTPEILANYGYTF
15 TRBJ2-2 TRBV4-2 once TRBD1 TGTGCCAGCAGCCAAGTGACAGGGGACATCGGGGAGCTGTTTTTT CASSQVTGDIGELFF
13 TRBJ1-1 TRBV2 - - TGTGCCAGCAGGGGGGGAGACAGAACTGAAGCTTTCTTT CASRGGDRTEAFF
14 TRBJ2-7 TRBV19 - TRBD1 TGTGCCAGTAGTATACAGGGGGCCACCTACGAGCAGTACTTC CASSIQGATYEQYF
15 TRBJ1-2 TRBV6-5 - TRBD1 TGTGCCAGCAGTTACATCCCGGGACAGTATGAAGGCTACACCTTC CASSYIPGQYEGYTF
14 TRBJ2-3 TRBV18 - - TGTGCCAGCTTACGGACAGCAAGCACAGATACGCAGTATTTT CASLRTASTDTQYF